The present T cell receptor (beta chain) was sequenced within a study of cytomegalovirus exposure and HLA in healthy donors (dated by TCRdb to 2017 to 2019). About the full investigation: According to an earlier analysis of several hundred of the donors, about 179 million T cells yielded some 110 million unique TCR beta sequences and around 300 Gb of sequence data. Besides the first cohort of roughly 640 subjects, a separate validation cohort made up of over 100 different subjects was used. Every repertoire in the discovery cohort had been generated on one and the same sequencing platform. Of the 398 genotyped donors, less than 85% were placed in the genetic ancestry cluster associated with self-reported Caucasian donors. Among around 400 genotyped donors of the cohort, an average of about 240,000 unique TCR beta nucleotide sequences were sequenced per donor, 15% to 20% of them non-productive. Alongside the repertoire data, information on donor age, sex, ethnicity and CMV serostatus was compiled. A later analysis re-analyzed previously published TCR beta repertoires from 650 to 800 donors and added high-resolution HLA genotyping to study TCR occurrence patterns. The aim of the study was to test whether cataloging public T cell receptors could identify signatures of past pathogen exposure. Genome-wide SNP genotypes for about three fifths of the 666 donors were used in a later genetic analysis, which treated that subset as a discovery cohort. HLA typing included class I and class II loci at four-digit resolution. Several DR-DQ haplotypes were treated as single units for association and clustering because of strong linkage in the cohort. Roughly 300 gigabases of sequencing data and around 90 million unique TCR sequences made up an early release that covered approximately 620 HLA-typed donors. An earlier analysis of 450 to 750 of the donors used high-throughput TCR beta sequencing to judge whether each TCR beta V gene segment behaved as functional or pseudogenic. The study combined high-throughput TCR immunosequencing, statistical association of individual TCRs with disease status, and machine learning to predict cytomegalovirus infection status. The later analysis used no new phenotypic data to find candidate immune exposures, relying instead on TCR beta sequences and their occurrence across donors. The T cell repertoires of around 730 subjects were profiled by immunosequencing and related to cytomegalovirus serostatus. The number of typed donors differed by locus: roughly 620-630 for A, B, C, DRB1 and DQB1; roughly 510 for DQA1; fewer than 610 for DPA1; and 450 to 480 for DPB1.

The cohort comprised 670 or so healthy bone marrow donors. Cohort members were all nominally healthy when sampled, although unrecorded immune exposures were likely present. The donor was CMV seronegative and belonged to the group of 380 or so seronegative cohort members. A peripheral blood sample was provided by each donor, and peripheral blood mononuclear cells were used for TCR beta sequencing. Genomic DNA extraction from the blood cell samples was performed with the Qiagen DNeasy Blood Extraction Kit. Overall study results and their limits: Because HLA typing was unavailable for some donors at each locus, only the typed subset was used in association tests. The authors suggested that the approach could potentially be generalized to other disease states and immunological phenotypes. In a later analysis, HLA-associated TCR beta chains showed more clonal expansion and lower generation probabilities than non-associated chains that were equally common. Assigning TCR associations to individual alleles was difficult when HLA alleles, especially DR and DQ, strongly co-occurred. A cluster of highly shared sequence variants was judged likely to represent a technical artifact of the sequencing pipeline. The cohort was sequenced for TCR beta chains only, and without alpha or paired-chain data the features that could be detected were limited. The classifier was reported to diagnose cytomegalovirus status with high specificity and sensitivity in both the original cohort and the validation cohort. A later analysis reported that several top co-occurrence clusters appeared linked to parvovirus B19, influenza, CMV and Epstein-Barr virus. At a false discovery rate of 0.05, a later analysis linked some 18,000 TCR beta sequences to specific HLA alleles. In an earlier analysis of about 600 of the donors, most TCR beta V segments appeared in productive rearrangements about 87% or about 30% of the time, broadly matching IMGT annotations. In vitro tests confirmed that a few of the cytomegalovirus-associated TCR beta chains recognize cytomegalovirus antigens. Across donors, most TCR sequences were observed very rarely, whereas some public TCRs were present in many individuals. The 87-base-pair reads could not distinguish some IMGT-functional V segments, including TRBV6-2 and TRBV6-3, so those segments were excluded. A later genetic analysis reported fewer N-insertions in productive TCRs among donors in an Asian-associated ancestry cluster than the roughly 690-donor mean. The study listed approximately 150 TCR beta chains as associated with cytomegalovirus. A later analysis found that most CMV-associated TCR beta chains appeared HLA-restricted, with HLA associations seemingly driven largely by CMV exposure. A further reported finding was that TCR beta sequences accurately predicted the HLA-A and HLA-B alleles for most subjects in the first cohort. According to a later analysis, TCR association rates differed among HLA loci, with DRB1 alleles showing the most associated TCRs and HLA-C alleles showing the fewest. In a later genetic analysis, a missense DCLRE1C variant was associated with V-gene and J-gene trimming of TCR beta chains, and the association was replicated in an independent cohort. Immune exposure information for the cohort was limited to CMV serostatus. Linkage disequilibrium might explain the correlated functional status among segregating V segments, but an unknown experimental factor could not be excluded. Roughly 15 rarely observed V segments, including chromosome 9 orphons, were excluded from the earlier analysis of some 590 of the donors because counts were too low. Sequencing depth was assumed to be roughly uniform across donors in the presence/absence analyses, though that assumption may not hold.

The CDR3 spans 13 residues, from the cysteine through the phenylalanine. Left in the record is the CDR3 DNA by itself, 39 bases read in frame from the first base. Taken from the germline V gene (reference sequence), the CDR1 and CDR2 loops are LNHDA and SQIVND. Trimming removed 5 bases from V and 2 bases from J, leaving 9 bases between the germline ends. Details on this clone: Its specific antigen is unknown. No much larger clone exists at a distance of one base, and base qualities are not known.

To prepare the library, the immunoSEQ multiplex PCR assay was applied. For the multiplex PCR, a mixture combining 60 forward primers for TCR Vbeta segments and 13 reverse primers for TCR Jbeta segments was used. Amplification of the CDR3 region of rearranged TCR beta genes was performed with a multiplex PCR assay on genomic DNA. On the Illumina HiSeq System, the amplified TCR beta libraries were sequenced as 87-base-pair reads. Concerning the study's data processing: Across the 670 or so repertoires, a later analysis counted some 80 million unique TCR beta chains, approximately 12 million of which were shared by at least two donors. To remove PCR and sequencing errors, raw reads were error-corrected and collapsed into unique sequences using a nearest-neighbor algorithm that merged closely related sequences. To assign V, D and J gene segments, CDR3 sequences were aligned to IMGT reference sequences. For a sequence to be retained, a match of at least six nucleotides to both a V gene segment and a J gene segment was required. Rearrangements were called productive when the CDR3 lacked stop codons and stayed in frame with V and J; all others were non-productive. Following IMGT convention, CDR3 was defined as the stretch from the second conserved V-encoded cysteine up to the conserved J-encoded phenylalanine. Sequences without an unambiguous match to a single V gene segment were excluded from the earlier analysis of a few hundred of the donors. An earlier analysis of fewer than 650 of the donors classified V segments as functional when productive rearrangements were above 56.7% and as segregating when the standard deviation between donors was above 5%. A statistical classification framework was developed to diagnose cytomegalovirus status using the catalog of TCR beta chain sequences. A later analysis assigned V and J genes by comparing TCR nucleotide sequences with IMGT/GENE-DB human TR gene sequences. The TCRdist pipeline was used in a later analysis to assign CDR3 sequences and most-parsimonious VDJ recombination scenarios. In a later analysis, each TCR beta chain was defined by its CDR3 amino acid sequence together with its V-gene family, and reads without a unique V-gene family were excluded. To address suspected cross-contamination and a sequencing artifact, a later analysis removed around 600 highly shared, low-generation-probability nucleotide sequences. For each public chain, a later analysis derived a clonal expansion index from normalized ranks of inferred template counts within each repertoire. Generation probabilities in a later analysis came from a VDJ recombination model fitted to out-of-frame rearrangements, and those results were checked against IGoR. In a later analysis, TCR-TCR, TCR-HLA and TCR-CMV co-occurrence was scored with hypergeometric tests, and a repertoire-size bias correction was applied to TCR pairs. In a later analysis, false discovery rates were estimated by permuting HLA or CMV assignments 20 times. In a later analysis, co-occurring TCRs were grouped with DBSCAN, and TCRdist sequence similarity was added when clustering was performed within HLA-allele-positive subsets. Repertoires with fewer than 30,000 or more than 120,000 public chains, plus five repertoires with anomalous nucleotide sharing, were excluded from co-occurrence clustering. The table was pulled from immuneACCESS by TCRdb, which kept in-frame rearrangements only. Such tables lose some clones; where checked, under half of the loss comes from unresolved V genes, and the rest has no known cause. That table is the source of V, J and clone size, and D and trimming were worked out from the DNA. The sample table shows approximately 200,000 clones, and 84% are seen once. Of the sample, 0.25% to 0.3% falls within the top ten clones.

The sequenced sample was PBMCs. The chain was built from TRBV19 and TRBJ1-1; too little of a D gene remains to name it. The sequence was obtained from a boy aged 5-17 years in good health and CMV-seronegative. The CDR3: CASSWRGNTEAFF. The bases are TGTGCCAGTAGTTGGAGAGGCAACACTGAAGCTTTCTTT.